This T cell receptor beta chain was captured by sequencing in a study of T-cell memory formation after mild COVID-19. On the study more broadly: Across donors, TCR clusters were largely donor specific.

The CDR3 covers 16 residues. Germline CDR1 is MGHRA and CDR2 is YSYEKL. Trimming removed 0 bases at V and 0 bases at J, with 10 bases between. The study, taken as a whole, reports: Clones which contracted sat mainly in CM and EM if CD4+, and in EMRA if CD8+. Clones that shrank (day 15 to 85) were balanced CD4/CD8, whereas later expanders leaned CD4+.

The sample holds a few counts of this clonotype. The antigen is undetermined. The 5'RACE method, run with constant-segment primers, produced TCR alpha and TCR beta cDNA libraries (carrying sample barcodes and UMIs). MiXCR was run by TCRdb on the 5' RACE reads, yielding one entry per CDR3 protein. The sample has 350,000 to 550,000 distinct CDR3 sequences; roughly 18% are singletons. Sequenced: PBMCs or a T cell subset sorted from them (not recorded which). This receptor was taken from a young man who had mild COVID-19 (a few samples of this study predate the infection). Cell type and time point are not known. The chain is built from TRBV4-1 and TRBJ2-3; D gene ambiguous. DNA of the CDR3: TGCGCCAGCAGCCAAGAGCCGGGCCCTAGCACAGATACGCAGTATTTT. It encodes CASSQEPGPSTDTQYF.